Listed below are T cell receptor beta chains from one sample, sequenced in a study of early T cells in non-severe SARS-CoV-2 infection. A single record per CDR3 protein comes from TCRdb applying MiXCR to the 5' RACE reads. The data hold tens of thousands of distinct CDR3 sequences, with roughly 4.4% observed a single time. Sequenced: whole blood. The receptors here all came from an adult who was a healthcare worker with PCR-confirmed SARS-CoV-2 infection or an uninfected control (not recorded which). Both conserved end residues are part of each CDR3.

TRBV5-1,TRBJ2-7,CASSSQVSYEQYF
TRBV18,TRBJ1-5,CASSPSGDSNQPQHF
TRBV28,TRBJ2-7,CASSQPLGLAGEQYF
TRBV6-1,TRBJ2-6,CASSEVTGTGANVLTF
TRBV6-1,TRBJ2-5,CASSELLAVQETQYF
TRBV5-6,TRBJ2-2,CASSLMGNTGELFF
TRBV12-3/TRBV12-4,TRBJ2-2,CASSPGQASITGELFF
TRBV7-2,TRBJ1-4,CASSLAGLREKLFF
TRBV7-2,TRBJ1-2,CASSLDQNYGYTF
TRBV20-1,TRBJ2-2,CSASGRNTGELFF
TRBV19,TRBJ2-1,CASSISSGSSDEQFF
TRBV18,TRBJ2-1,CASSPPSSLNEQFF
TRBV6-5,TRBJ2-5,CASSYRGRGLETQYF
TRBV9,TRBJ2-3,CASSLRPGSPSTDTQYF
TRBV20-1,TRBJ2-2,CSVPRDTLTGELFF
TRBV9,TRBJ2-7,CASSVAGQGDEQYF
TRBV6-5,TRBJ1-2,CASSAELQGVYGYTF
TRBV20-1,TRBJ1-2,CSARGGEEWDDPFNYGYTF
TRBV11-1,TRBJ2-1,CASSLEGGQAPLDEQFF
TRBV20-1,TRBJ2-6,CSARDTAGANVLTF
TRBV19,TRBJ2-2,CASSIVRNTGELFF
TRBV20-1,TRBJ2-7,CSTYPRDSNYEQYF
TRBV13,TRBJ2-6,CASSFEGEKGANVLTF
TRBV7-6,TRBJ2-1,CASSTTGSSYNEQFF
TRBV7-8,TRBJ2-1,CASSRPGQSSYNEQFF
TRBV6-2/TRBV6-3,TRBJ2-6,CASSYETGPGANVLTF
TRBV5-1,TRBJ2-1,CASSLVSGENNEQFF
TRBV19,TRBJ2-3,CASNGREGTDTQYF
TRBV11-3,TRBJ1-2,CASSSGDTPHTF
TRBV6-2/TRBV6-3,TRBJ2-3,CASSTRLTDTQYF
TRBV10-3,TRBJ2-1,CAISEVGRESYNEQFF
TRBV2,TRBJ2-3,CASRKATLSTDTQYF
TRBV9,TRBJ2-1,CASSVVGGSHEQFF
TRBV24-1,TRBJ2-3,CATSDSFQTGTGQYHTDTQYF
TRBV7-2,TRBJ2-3,CASSPLRADLTDTQYF
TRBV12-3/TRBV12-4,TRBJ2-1,CASRARGGKDGYEQFF
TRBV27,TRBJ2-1,CASSSPTSAASYNEQFF
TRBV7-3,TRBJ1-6,CASSLKGENSPLHF
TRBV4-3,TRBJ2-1,CASSQDVGTGVYNEQFF
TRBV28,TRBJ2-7,CASSIPPYEQYF
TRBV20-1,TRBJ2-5,CSANGQDGKTQYF
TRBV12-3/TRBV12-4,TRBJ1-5,CASSLGRAVQPQHF
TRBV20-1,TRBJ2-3,CSACREGLGPCTDTQYF
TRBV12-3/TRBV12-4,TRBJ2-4,CASSTQGYIQYF
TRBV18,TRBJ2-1,CASSSQRGGTIRTYNEQFF